What follows describes a single T cell receptor (beta chain). Its antigen is still unknown. Researchers used genomic DNA as the template to profile TCR beta VDJ and CDR3. TCRdb re-analysed the reads in MiXCR, keeping a single row per CDR3 protein. This table has approximately 270,000 distinct CDR3 sequences, 45% to 70% appearing once. This entry belongs to a study of CD8+CD57+ T cells in acquired aplastic anemia. Study as a whole: Sorted CD4+ and CD8+ cells gave a mean 3.2 ug DNA, range roughly 0.2 to 27.4 ug. The study's findings and limits: The same twenty-nine CD8+ CDR3 sequences occurred in patients and in controls.

This CDR3 has 11 residues. Losses at the gene ends were 8 bases for V and 4 bases for J; bases not matched to a gene: 4. Germline V gives CDR1 DFQATT, CDR2 SNEGSKA (reference sequence). The sequenced sample was sorted CD4+, CD8+, or CD8+CD57+ T cells (not recorded which) from PBMCs. This sequence originates from a human donor with severe aplastic anemia or a healthy control (not recorded which). The chain couples TRBV20-1 to TRBJ1-2; 7 positions match TRBD1. CDR3 sequence reads: CSWDSPYGYTF. The CDR3 coding sequence is TGCAGTTGGGACAGCCCCTATGGCTACACCTTC.